This T cell receptor (beta chain) originates from a study of early T cells in non-severe SARS-CoV-2 infection. The overall study: Unsorted whole blood bulk RNA was sequenced, with unpaired chains. Whole-study results and caveats: Matches to VDJdb favored anti-spike CD8 responses and missed private and CD4 specificities.

Counting both end residues, the CDR3 totals 11 amino acids. Germline V gene sequence: CDR1 DFQATT, CDR2 SNEGSKA (reference sequence). Individual cDNA molecules were tagged with unique molecular identifiers. TCRdb passed the 5' RACE reads through MiXCR, listing each CDR3 protein once. The sample lists tens of thousands of distinct CDR3 sequences, 3.5% to 5.5% seen once, with around 16% in the top ten. Of note for this clonotype: Its specificity is unknown. A much more abundant neighbour one base away suggests this may be a read error. The CDR3 does not end in the conserved phenylalanine or tryptophan, so this is likely a read error. Because the CDR3's place on the DNA is in doubt, the DNA is left out and the CDR3 is given as listed by TCRdb.

The chain is built from TRBV20-1 and TRBJ1-2. This TCR came from an adult who was a healthcare worker with PCR-confirmed SARS-CoV-2 infection or an uninfected control (not recorded which). The material sequenced was whole blood. This CDR3 is CSARDREPHTL.